Listed here are 10 T cell receptor beta chains from one sample, sequenced in a study of blood T cell repertoires in COVID-19. The repertoire was sequenced with immunoSEQ multiplex PCR; TCRdb's copy has only in-frame clones and lacks some. The data hold about 140,000 clones, with around 84% observed a single time. Sequenced input: peripheral blood. The receptors were gathered from a man between 60 and 75 years old with active or convalescent COVID-19.

This clone was observed a single time. V and J are TRBV25-1 and TRBJ1-6; perhaps TRBD1 as D (5 bases). Per germline, CDR1 MGHDK and CDR2 SYGVNS. The V end lost 8 bases, the J end lost 7 bases, and 18 bases lay between the germline ends. This CDR3 spans 15 amino acids. The CDR3: CASGVGRGRNSPLHF. Here the CDR3 DNA reads TGTGCCAGCGGGGTGGGACGTGGGAGGAATTCACCCCTCCACTTT.

The rearrangement joins TRBV7-2 to TRBJ1-5; 8 bases are a match to TRBD1. The germline gives CDR1 SGHTA, CDR2 FQGNSA. The CDR3 loop spans 15 amino acids. V lost 2 bases and J lost 2; bases outside the gene matches: 2. The CDR3 region has the DNA TGTGCCAGCAGCTTAAAGACAGGGGGCAATCAGCCCCAGCATTTT. Translating it yields CASSLKTGGNQPQHF.

V usage is TRBV7-2 and J usage is TRBJ1-2; D is uncertain. The CDR3 is 16 amino acids. Germline V gives CDR1 SGHTA, CDR2 FQGNSA. Between the trimmed V and J ends, which lost 5 bases and 0 bases, there was a span of 16 bases. The CDR3 DNA reads TGTGCCAGCAGCAGACGGAGATCCGGTCCTAACTATGGCTACACCTTC. Residues: CASSRRRSGPNYGYTF.

The table lists this clone with a few counts. Other DNA variants within this sample encode the same CDR3. The genes are TRBV19 and TRBJ1-5, with TRBD1 matching 7 bases. The germline V gene has CDR1 LNHDA and CDR2 SQIVND (reference sequence). Unmatched junction bases numbered 3, after V lost 3 bases and J lost 7 bases. CDR3 size: 13 residues. CDR3 sequence: CASSIRGEQPQHF. In DNA, the CDR3 is TGTGCCAGTAGTATCAGGGGGGAACAGCCCCAGCATTTT.

This clone was picked up one time. The rearrangement uses TRBV7-9 and TRBJ2-5; 7 nucleotides match TRBD1. This CDR3 has 16 residues. Trimming removed 5 bases from V and 4 bases from J; junction bases left unmatched: 13. Germline V gene data show CDR1 as SEHNR and CDR2 as FQNEAQ (reference sequence). The CDR3 spells CASSPGTAHGSETQYF. DNA of the CDR3: TGTGCCAGCAGCCCGGGGACAGCGCATGGTTCAGAGACCCAGTACTTC.

The chain joins TRBV10-3 to TRBJ2-7; maybe TRBD1 (5 bases). Germline CDR1 reads ENHRY; CDR2 reads SYGVKD. There are 15 residues in the CDR3. Trimming pared 11 bases from V and 1 base from J, leaving 21 bases between. The CDR3, as DNA: TGTGCCGTGGGGATTGGTCTTGGGGCTTCCTACGAGCAGTACTTC. Amino acid sequence: CAVGIGLGASYEQYF.

The V and J genes are TRBV2 and TRBJ1-2; no clear D. The V end was cut by 4 bases, the J end by 7 bases, with 13 bases between. The length of the CDR3 is 13 residues. Germline CDR1 SNHLY, CDR2 FYNNEI. The DNA of the CDR3 is TGTGCCAGCAGTGCCTCATTTGGTAGTGGCTACACCTTC. The encoded protein is CASSASFGSGYTF.

The chain links TRBV4-3 to TRBJ1-6; D call uncertain. CDR3 length equals 18 residues. CDR1 and CDR2 (germline): LGHNA, YSLEER. V gave up 0 bases and J gave up 7 bases, with 19 bases separating them. The CDR3 coding sequence is TGCGCCAGCAGCCAAGAGCTGCGGAGATACCACGAAAATTCACCCCTCCACTTT. Protein sequence: CASSQELRRYHENSPLHF.

V usage is TRBV10-1 and J usage is TRBJ2-3; TRBD1 might be the D (6 bases). The CDR3 runs to 15 residues. CDR1 and CDR2 from the germline V gene are WNHNN and SYGVQD (reference sequence). V lost 6 bases to trimming and J lost 5 bases, with 18 bases between them. The CDR3 sequence is CASSPTGNRRDTQYF. The CDR3 nucleotides read TGCGCCAGCAGCCCTACAGGGAACCGCAGAGATACGCAGTATTTT.

This chain links TRBV27 with TRBJ1-2; 11 bases line up with TRBD1. CDR3 length: 16 amino acids. V gave up 6 bases and J gave up 4 bases; unmatched junction bases: 10. Germline V gene sequence: CDR1 MNHEY, CDR2 SMNVEV (reference sequence). CDR3 DNA: TGTGCCAGCAGAACCTTTACCGGGACAGGGGGCTATGGCTACACCTTC. It specifies CASRTFTGTGGYGYTF.